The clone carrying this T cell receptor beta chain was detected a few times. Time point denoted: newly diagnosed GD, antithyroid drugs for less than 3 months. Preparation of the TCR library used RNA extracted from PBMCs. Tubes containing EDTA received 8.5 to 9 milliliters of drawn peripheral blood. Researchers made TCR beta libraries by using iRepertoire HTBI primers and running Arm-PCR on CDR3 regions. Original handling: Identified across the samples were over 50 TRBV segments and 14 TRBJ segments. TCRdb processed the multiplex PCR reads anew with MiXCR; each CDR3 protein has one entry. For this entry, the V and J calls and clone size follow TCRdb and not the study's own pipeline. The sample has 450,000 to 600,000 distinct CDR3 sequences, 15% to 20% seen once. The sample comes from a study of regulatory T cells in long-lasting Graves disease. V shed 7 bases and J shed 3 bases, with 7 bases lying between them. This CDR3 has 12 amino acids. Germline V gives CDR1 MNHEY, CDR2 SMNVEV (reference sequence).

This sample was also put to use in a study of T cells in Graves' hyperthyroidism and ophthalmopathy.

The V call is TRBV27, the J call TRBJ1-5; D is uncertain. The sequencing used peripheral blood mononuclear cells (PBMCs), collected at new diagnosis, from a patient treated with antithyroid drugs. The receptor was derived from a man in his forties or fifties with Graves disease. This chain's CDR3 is CASNRVNQPQHF. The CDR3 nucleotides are TGTGCCAGCAACCGAGTCAATCAGCCCCAGCATTTT.